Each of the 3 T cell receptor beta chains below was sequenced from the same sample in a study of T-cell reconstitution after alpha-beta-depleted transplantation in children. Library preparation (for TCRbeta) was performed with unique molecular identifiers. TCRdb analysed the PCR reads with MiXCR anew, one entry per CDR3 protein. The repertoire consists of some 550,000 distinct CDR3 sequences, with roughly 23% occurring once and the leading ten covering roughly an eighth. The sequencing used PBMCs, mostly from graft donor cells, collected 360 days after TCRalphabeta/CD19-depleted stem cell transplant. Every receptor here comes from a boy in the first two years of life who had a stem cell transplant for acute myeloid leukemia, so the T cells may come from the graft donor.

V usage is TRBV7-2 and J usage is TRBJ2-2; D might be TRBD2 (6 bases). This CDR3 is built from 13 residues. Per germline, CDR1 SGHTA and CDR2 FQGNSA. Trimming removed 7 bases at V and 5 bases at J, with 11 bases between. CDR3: CASTRGFTGELFF. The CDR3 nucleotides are TGTGCCAGCACGCGGGGTTTTACCGGGGAGCTGTTTTTT.

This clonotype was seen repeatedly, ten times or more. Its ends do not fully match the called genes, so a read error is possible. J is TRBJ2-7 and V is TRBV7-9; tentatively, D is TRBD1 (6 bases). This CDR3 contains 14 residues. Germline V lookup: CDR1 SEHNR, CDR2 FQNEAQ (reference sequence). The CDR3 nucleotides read TGCGCCAGCAGCTCTTCTGGGGGCCCCTACGAGCAGTACTTC. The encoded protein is CASSSSGGPYEQYF.

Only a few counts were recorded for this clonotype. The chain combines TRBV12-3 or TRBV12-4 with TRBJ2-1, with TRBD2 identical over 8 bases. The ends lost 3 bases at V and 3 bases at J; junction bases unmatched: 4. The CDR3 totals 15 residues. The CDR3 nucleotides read TGTGCCAGCAGTTTTGGGCGGGGGGACTACAATGAGCAGTTCTTC. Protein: CASSFGRGDYNEQFF.